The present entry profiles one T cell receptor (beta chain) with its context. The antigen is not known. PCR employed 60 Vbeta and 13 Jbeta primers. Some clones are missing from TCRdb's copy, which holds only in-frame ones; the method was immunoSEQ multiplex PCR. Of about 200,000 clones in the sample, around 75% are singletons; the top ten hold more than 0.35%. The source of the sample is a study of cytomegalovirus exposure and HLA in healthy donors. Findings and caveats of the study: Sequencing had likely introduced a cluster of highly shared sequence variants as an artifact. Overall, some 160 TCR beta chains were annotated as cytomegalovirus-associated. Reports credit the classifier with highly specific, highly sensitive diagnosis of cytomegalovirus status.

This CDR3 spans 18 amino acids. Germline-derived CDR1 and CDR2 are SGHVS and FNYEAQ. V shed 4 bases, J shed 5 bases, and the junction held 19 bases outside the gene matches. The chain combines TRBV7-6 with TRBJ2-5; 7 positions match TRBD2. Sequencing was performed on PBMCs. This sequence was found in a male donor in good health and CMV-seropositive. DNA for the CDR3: TGTGCCAGCAGCTGGGGATCGGTCGGGGGGACTGGTAGCGAGACCCAGTACTTC. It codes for CASSWGSVGGTGSETQYF.